These 17 T cell receptor beta chains came from one sample sequenced in a study of blood T cell repertoires in COVID-19. TCRdb's table, derived via immunoSEQ multiplex PCR, lists solely in-frame clones and lacks some. Here the sample spans over 150,000 clones, about 88% being singletons. Specimen: peripheral blood. The receptors originated from a man in his fifties or sixties with COVID-19, enrolled during active disease.

The CDR3 loop reads CASSLLSTQETQYF. CDR3 nucleotide sequence: TGTGCCAGCAGCTTATTGTCTACCCAAGAGACCCAGTACTTC. The rearrangement joins TRBV7-9 to TRBJ2-5; D is ambiguous. Per germline, CDR1 SEHNR and CDR2 FQNEAQ (reference sequence). The CDR3 totals 14 residues. The germline V and J ends were trimmed by 2 bases and 1 base, with 8 bases remaining between them.

The CDR3 here is CASSPTGLNSPLHF. The CDR3 DNA reads as TGTGCCAGCTCACCGACAGGGCTTAATTCACCCCTCCACTTT. The chain recombines TRBV18 with TRBJ1-6, with 7 bases fitting TRBD1. Germline CDR1 KGHSH, CDR2 LQKENI. Losses at the gene ends were 3 bases for V and 6 bases for J; bases not matched to a gene: 2. The CDR3 is 14 amino acids.

V gene TRBV6-5 combines with J gene TRBJ2-5, with a weak D call TRBD2 (7 bases). The ends were cut back, 6 bases at V and 5 bases at J, with 19 bases in the middle. CDR1 MNHEY and CDR2 SVGAGI come from the germline V gene. The CDR3 sequence is 15 residues long. The CDR3: CASSSSGGRSETQYF. The CDR3 nucleotides are TGTGCCAGCAGCTCCTCGGGGGGCAGGAGTGAGACCCAGTACTTC.

The genes are TRBV11-2 and TRBJ2-7; 9 nucleotides line up with TRBD2. The CDR3 runs to 15 residues. Germline V gene sequence: CDR1 SGHAT, CDR2 FQNNGV. V shed 2 bases and J 7 bases; nucleotides not matched to a gene: 9. The DNA for the CDR3 is TGTGCCAGCAGCTTACCCTTAGCGGGAGAGGGAGAGCAGTACTTC. Translated, it gives CASSLPLAGEGEQYF.

The V and J genes are TRBV14 and TRBJ1-4, with TRBD1 as a possible D gene (5 bases). Germline-derived CDR1 and CDR2 are SGHDN and FVKESK. The germline V and J ends were trimmed by 1 base and 0 bases, with 18 bases remaining between them. This CDR3 has 19 residues. The CDR3 DNA is TGTGCCAGCAGCCAAGCCGGGTCTGACAGCCTAGCAACTAATGAAAAACTGTTTTTT. Translated, it gives CASSQAGSDSLATNEKLFF.

This clone occurred once. This sequence joins TRBV12-3 or TRBV12-4 and TRBJ2-1; perhaps TRBD1 as D (6 bases). Trimming removed 5 bases at V and 8 bases at J, with 13 bases between. The CDR3 runs to 13 residues. The chain's CDR3 is CASSKGGGYEQFF. In nucleotides, the CDR3 is TGTGCCAGCAGTAAAGGTGGGGGCTATGAGCAGTTCTTC.

The chain combines TRBV3-1 (or the pseudogene TRBV3-2) with TRBJ2-1; D is unclear. The germline V and J ends were trimmed by 4 bases and 7 bases, with 5 bases remaining between them. This CDR3 is built from 11 residues. Germline V gene data show CDR1 as LGHDT and CDR2 as YNNKEL (reference sequence). DNA for the CDR3: TGTGCCAGCAGCCTACAAAATGAGCAGTTCTTC. Amino acid sequence: CASSLQNEQFF.

V usage is TRBV19 and J usage is TRBJ2-7; D might be TRBD2 (5 bases). This CDR3 is 11 amino acids long. CDR1 LNHDA and CDR2 SQIVND come from the germline V gene (reference sequence). Trimming left V 5 bases short and J 4 bases short, with 6 bases between. This CDR3 is CASSEGYEQYF. The CDR3 DNA is TGTGCCAGTAGTGAGGGTTACGAGCAGTACTTC.

The chain couples TRBV9 to TRBJ1-6; 7 bases match TRBD1. CDR3 length equals 16 residues. Per the germline V gene, CDR1 is SGDLS and CDR2 is YYNGEE. Trimming cost V 4 bases and J 6 bases; bases outside gene matches: 10. CDR3 DNA: TGTGCCAGCAGCCTGACAGGGACCGGAACTAATTCACCCCTCCACTTT. Amino acids: CASSLTGTGTNSPLHF.

The V call is TRBV19, the J call TRBJ1-6; D gene unclear. Trimming took 3 bases from V and 10 from J, leaving 13 bases between them. Germline values: CDR1 LNHDA, CDR2 SQIVND (reference sequence). The CDR3 runs to 14 residues. The CDR3 here is CASSITSSLSPLHF. The CDR3 nucleotides are TGTGCCAGTAGTATCACTTCATCTCTGTCACCCCTCCACTTT.

This clone was counted at least ten times. V is TRBV19 and J is TRBJ2-2, with 12 nucleotides matching TRBD2. Germline CDR1 LNHDA, CDR2 SQIVND (reference sequence). This CDR3 has 16 amino acids. V shed 5 bases and J 4 bases; nucleotides not matched to a gene: 5. CDR3 sequence: CASSSSGGVSTGELFF. The CDR3 DNA reads TGTGCCAGTAGTTCTAGCGGGGGGGTTAGCACCGGGGAGCTGTTTTTT.

The rearrangement joins TRBV29-1 to TRBJ2-1, with D unclear. The CDR3 is made up of 12 amino acids. CDR1 and CDR2 from the germline V gene are SQVTM and ANQGSEA. Trimming took off 4 bases at V and 5 bases at J, with 9 bases between the two ends. CDR3 nucleotide sequence: TGCAGCGTTGGTTTGGCAGACAATGAGCAGTTCTTC. Translation gives CSVGLADNEQFF.

The chain has TRBV11-2 and TRBJ2-3; D is perhaps TRBD1 (5 bases). Germline lookup yields CDR1 SGHAT and CDR2 FQNNGV. V dropped 3 bases and J dropped 0 bases, with 13 bases sitting between them. The CDR3 has 16 residues. This CDR3 reads CASSLFRGTSTDTQYF. The CDR3 bases are TGTGCCAGCAGCTTGTTTAGGGGAACTAGCACAGATACGCAGTATTTT.

V is TRBV2 and J is TRBJ2-2; D ambiguous. Germline V gene data show CDR1 as SNHLY and CDR2 as FYNNEI. CDR3 size: 16 residues. V was shortened by 0 bases and J by 3 bases, with 11 bases between the two germline ends. The CDR3 loop reads CASSEARSTDTGELFF. The CDR3 DNA follows: TGTGCCAGCAGTGAAGCGAGGAGTACGGACACCGGGGAGCTGTTTTTT.

The CDR3 here is CASSPIGGNQPQHF. CDR3 DNA: TGTGCCAGCTCACCCATCGGGGGCAATCAGCCCCAGCATTTT. J is TRBJ1-5 and V is TRBV18; D is undetermined. Germline CDR1 is KGHSH and CDR2 is LQKENI. Trimming took 3 bases from V and 2 from J, leaving 8 bases between them. The length of the CDR3 is 14 residues.

The chain recombines TRBV5-1 with TRBJ2-3, with D possibly matching TRBD2 (7 bases). The CDR3 spans 16 residues. Looked up from germline, CDR1 is SGHRS and CDR2 is YFSETQ. V dropped 0 bases and J dropped 1 base, with 12 bases sitting between them. Here the CDR3 reads CASSLGSGGGTDTQYF. The CDR3 region has the DNA TGCGCCAGCAGCTTGGGATCGGGGGGCGGCACAGATACGCAGTATTTT.

J is TRBJ2-3 and V is TRBV6-4; perhaps TRBD1 as D (6 bases). This CDR3 comprises 15 residues. The germline V gene encodes CDR1 MRHNA and CDR2 SNTAGT. Trimming shortened V by 2 bases and J by 0 bases, and 9 bases separated the two germline ends. CDR3 in DNA: TGTGCCAGCAGTGACCGCAGGGGAAGCACAGATACGCAGTATTTT. It yields the protein CASSDRRGSTDTQYF.